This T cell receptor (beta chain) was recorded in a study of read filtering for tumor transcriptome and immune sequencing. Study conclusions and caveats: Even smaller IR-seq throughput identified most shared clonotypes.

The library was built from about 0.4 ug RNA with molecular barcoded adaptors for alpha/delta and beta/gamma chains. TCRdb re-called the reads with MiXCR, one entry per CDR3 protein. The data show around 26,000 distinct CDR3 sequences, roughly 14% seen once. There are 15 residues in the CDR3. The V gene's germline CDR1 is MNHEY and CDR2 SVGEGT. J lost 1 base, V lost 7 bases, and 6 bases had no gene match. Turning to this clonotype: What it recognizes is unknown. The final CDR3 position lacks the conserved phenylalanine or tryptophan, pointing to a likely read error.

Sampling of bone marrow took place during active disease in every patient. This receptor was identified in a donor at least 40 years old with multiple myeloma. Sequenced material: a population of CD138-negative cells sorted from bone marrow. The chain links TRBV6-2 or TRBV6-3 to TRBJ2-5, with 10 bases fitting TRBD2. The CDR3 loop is CASNKAGGPQETQYS. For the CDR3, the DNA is TGTGCCAGCAATAAAGCGGGAGGGCCCCAAGAGACCCAGTACTCC.